The 28 T cell receptor beta chains in this list originate from one sample, sequenced in a study of blood T cell repertoires in COVID-19. Data came from immunoSEQ multiplex PCR; TCRdb stores just in-frame clones and leaves some out. The table lists 120,000 or so clones, 82% of them singletons, with approximately 5% in the top ten. Sequencing was carried out using peripheral blood. These receptors were collected from a woman in her seventies with acute or convalescent COVID-19.

The chain uses TRBV9 and TRBJ1-1; D is unresolved. This CDR3 contains 12 residues. V lost 3 bases and J 6 bases, leaving 9 bases between the germline ends. Germline CDR1 is SGDLS and CDR2 is YYNGEE. The CDR3 loop is CASSGPLAEAFF. The CDR3 DNA follows: TGTGCCAGCAGCGGGCCCCTCGCTGAAGCTTTCTTT. Drawing the rest from reference TRBV9 and TRBJ1-1, the complete variable domain is DSGVTQTPKHLITATGQRVTLRCSPRSGDLSVYWYQQSLDQGLQFLIQYYNGEERAKGNILERFSAQQFPDLHSELNLSSLELGDSALYFCASSGPLAEAFFGQGTRLTVV.

The V call is TRBV2, the J call TRBJ2-3; maybe TRBD1 (5 bases). The CDR3 is 15 residues long. Germline V CDR1 and CDR2: SNHLY, FYNNEI. Trimming cost V 4 bases and J 3 bases, with 14 bases left between them. The DNA for the CDR3 is TGTGCCAGCAGTGTGACAGATGGCAGTACAGATACGCAGTATTTT. Its translation is CASSVTDGSTDTQYF.

The chain joins TRBV6-6 to TRBJ1-3, with 8 bases lining up with TRBD1. In germline, CDR1 is MNHNY, CDR2 SVGAGI (reference sequence). V shed 4 bases and J 4 bases; nucleotides not matched to a gene: 9. The CDR3 contains 16 residues. The chain's CDR3 is CASSFPSDRAGNTIYF. DNA of the CDR3: TGTGCCAGCAGTTTCCCCTCGGACAGGGCCGGAAACACCATATATTTT.

This sequence joins TRBV7-9 and TRBJ1-5; D not certain. CDR1 is SEHNR and CDR2 is FQNEAQ in the germline V gene (reference sequence). The CDR3 is 14 amino acids. Between the trimmed V and J ends, which lost 5 bases and 3 bases, there was a span of 11 bases. This CDR3 is CASSASGYNQPQHF. DNA of the CDR3: TGTGCCAGCAGCGCCTCAGGTTACAATCAGCCCCAGCATTTT. Full variable domain (outside the CDR3, taken from reference TRBV7-9 and TRBJ1-5): DTGVSQNPRHKITKRGQNVTFRCDPISEHNRLYWYRQTLGQGPEFLTYFQNEAQLEKSRLLSDRFSAERPKGSFSTLEIQRTEQGDSAMYLCASSASGYNQPQHFGDGTRLSIL.

This sequence joins TRBV6-5 and TRBJ1-3, with D maybe TRBD1 (6 bases). V gave up 6 bases and J gave up 9 bases, with 15 bases separating them. CDR3 length equals 13 residues. Germline assignment: CDR1 MNHEY and CDR2 SVGAGI. The CDR3 sequence is CASRTTGRGTIYF. CDR3 DNA sequence: TGTGCCAGCAGAACCACAGGGAGGGGCACCATATATTTT.

V usage is TRBV7-9 and J usage is TRBJ1-3, with D possibly TRBD1 on 6 matching bases. Trimming shortened V by 5 bases and J by 0 bases, and 14 bases separated the two germline ends. The V gene's germline CDR1 is SEHNR and CDR2 FQNEAQ (reference sequence). The CDR3 sequence is 16 residues long. CDR3 sequence: CASSDVGANSGNTIYF. The CDR3, as DNA: TGTGCCAGCAGCGATGTGGGGGCGAACTCTGGAAACACCATATATTTT.

The V call is TRBV6-1, the J call TRBJ2-5, with 10 bases fitting TRBD1. Looked up from germline, CDR1 is MNHNS and CDR2 is SASEGT. CDR3 length: 13 residues. CDR3 DNA sequence: TGTGCAGCCGGGACAGGGGTATCAGAGACCCAGTACTTC. This translates into CAAGTGVSETQYF.

The chain combines TRBV5-6 with TRBJ1-5, with 7 bases aligning to TRBD1. CDR1 is SGHDT, CDR2 YYEEEE, per germline. The J segment lost 4 bases and the V segment lost 4 bases, leaving 2 bases of the junction unmatched. The CDR3 is made up of 13 amino acids. The CDR3 protein is CASSRDRNQPQHF. The CDR3 DNA reads as TGTGCCAGCAGCCGGGACAGAAATCAGCCCCAGCATTTT. Full variable domain (missing parts from reference TRBV5-6 and TRBJ1-5): DAGVTQSPTHLIKTRGQQVTLRCSPKSGHDTVSWYQQALGQGPQFIFQYYEEEERQRGNFPDRFSGHQFPNYSSELNVNALLLGDSALYLCASSRDRNQPQHFGDGTRLSIL.

The chain links TRBV5-6 to TRBJ1-1; the D gene is possibly TRBD1 (5 bases). From germline, CDR1 is SGHDT and CDR2 YYEEEE. The V end was cut by 1 base, the J end by 5 bases, with 9 bases between. The CDR3 consists of 13 residues. The CDR3 loop is CASSLKGVTEAFF. CDR3 coding DNA: TGTGCCAGCAGCTTGAAAGGGGTAACTGAAGCTTTCTTT.

This chain connects TRBV4-3 to TRBJ1-2; D remains unclear. The germline V gene has CDR1 LGHNA and CDR2 YSLEER. V lost 0 bases, J lost 5 bases, and 13 bases lay in between. CDR3 length equals 15 residues. CDR3 loop: CASSQDFVGKYGYTF. The CDR3 coding sequence is TGCGCCAGCAGCCAAGATTTCGTCGGGAAATATGGCTACACCTTC.

This clone was seen just once. The chain has TRBV2 and TRBJ2-1, with a possible D match to TRBD2 (6 bases). V lost 6 bases and J 4 bases, leaving 10 bases between the germline ends. This CDR3 is 13 amino acids long. The germline V gene encodes CDR1 SNHLY and CDR2 FYNNEI. CDR3 sequence: CASSGDSYNEQFF. Here the CDR3 DNA reads TGTGCCAGCAGCGGGGACTCTTACAATGAGCAGTTCTTC.

This chain joins TRBV7-8 and TRBJ2-7; 7 nucleotides match TRBD1. V lost 3 bases, J lost 1 base, and 3 bases stayed unmatched. This CDR3 has 14 residues. From germline, CDR1 is SGHVS and CDR2 FQNEAQ. As DNA, the CDR3 is TGTGCCAGCAGCTTGAGGGACAGTTCCTACGAGCAGTACGTC. Amino acid sequence: CASSLRDSSYEQYV.

The V gene is TRBV12-5, the J gene TRBJ2-7; weak D call: TRBD1 (6 bases). V lost 8 bases and J 1 base, leaving 12 bases between the germline ends. Germline V gene sequence: CDR1 LGHNT, CDR2 FRNRAP. This CDR3 spans 13 amino acids. CDR3 loop: CASSAGVSYEQYF. As DNA, the CDR3 is TGTGCTAGTTCGGCAGGGGTGTCCTACGAGCAGTACTTC. The full variable domain, in which reference TRBV12-5 and TRBJ2-7 provide the parts outside the CDR3, is DARVTQTPRHKVTEMGQEVTMRCQPILGHNTVFWYRQTMMQGLELLAYFRNRAPLDDSGMPKDRFSAEMPDATLATLKIQPSEPRDSAVYFCASSAGVSYEQYFGPGTRLTVT.

The chain joins TRBV5-8 to TRBJ2-7; 11 positions match TRBD1. This CDR3 has 14 amino acids. Per germline, CDR1 SGHTS and CDR2 YDEGEE. V shed 7 bases, J shed 2 bases, and the junction held 5 bases outside the gene matches. This CDR3 is CASPRDRGTYEQYV. The CDR3 nucleotides are TGTGCCAGCCCTAGGGACAGGGGGACCTACGAGCAGTACGTC.

The chain couples TRBV5-3 to TRBJ1-5; TRBD1 matches 7 bases. TRBV5-3 qualifies as an ORF whose function is uncertain. The CDR3 sequence is 16 residues long. Trimming removed 0 bases from V and 4 bases from J; junction bases left unmatched: 7. The CDR3 bases are TGTGCCAGAAGCTTGGGGGACAGCCCTCCTAATCAGCCCCAGCATTTT. Protein: CARSLGDSPPNQPQHF.

This sequence joins TRBV7-2 and TRBJ2-1; 10 nucleotides line up with TRBD1. The CDR3 runs to 15 residues. J gave up 6 bases and V 4 bases, and 6 bases lay outside the gene matches. Germline V CDR1 and CDR2: SGHTA, FQGNSA. CDR3 sequence (DNA): TGTGCCAGCAGCTCCTGGACAGGGGGAGTCAATGAGCAGTTCTTC. This sequence encodes CASSSWTGGVNEQFF.

The rearrangement joins TRBV2 to TRBJ1-2, with a tentative D call TRBD1 (6 bases). The CDR3 length is 14 residues. V lost 6 bases and J 4 bases, leaving 15 bases between the germline ends. Germline-derived CDR1 and CDR2 are SNHLY and FYNNEI. In nucleotides, the CDR3 is TGTGCCAGCAGAACAACAGGGACCGGCTATGGCTACACCTTC. Translation gives CASRTTGTGYGYTF.

The genes are TRBV21-1 and TRBJ1-5. TRBV21-1 is noted as a pseudogene. CDR3 length: 16 residues. The CDR3: CASRMAERDENQPQHF. CDR3 sequence (DNA): TGTGCCAGCAGAATGGCCGAGAGGGATGAGAATCAGCCCCAGCATTTT.

This clone came up many times. This rearrangement joins TRBV7-2 to TRBJ1-1, with a weak D call TRBD1 (5 bases). Trimming removed 5 bases at V and 1 base at J, with 8 bases between. Germline CDR1 is SGHTA and CDR2 is FQGNSA. The CDR3 totals 13 residues. CDR3: CASSTGQNTEAFF. Here the CDR3 DNA reads TGTGCCAGCAGCACCGGACAGAACACTGAAGCTTTCTTT. Full variable domain (outside the CDR3, taken from reference TRBV7-2 and TRBJ1-1): GAGVSQSPSNKVTEKGKDVELRCDPISGHTALYWYRQSLGQGLEFLIYFQGNSAPDKSGLPSDRFSAERTGGSVSTLTIQRTQQEDSAVYLCASSTGQNTEAFFGQGTRLTVV.

The gene calls are TRBV2 and TRBJ2-3; D is perhaps TRBD2 (6 bases). CDR1 is SNHLY, CDR2 FYNNEI, per germline. Trimming stripped 4 bases from V and 5 bases from J, with 16 bases between. The CDR3 length is 15 residues. CDR3 sequence reads: CASSAGGGSGDTQYF. The CDR3 nucleotides read TGTGCCAGCAGTGCTGGGGGAGGATCGGGAGATACGCAGTATTTT.

CDR3 bases: TGTGCCAGCAGCGCTAGCGGGGGGGTTCAAGAGACCCAGTACTTC. This encodes CASSASGGVQETQYF. V is TRBV4-2 and J is TRBJ2-5; TRBD2 agrees at 12 bases. V lost 5 bases to trimming and J lost 2 bases; unmatched junction nucleotides: 3. This CDR3 is 15 amino acids long. Germline V gene lookup returns CDR1 LGHNA and CDR2 YNFKEQ.

V gene TRBV13 combines with J gene TRBJ1-1; 7 nucleotides align to TRBD1. With 1 base clipped from V and 1 base from J, the junction kept 3 bases outside the gene matches. The V gene's germline CDR1 is PRHDT and CDR2 FYEKMQ (reference sequence). The CDR3 spans 15 residues. CDR3 residues: CASSLEGARNTEAFF. Written as DNA, the CDR3 is TGTGCCAGCAGCTTAGAGGGGGCGAGGAACACTGAAGCTTTCTTT.

The rearrangement links TRBV6-5 to TRBJ2-3; D might be TRBD1 (5 bases). The V gene's germline CDR1 is MNHEY and CDR2 SVGAGI. V was shortened by 7 bases and J by 0 bases, with 8 bases between the two germline ends. The CDR3 is 13 amino acids. For the CDR3, the DNA is TGTGCCAGCAAGACAGTTAGCACAGATACGCAGTATTTT. Protein: CASKTVSTDTQYF.

This chain uses TRBV7-8 with TRBJ2-7; 8 positions agree with TRBD2. This CDR3 has 16 amino acids. J gave up 1 base and V 5 bases, and 10 bases lay outside the gene matches. CDR1 is SGHVS and CDR2 is FQNEAQ in the germline V gene. Here the CDR3 DNA reads TGTGCCAGCAGCCTGCGGGGGGAGGCCCGTTCCTACGAGCAGTACGTC. Amino acids: CASSLRGEARSYEQYV.

This clone was counted between two and nine times. The DNA for the CDR3 is TGTGCCAGCAGCCCCCAGATGAACACTGAAGCTTTCTTT. It is translated as CASSPQMNTEAFF. The chain uses TRBV14 and TRBJ1-1; D gene unclear. With 4 bases removed from V and 0 bases from J, the gap between germline ends came to 6 bases. The CDR3 is made up of 13 amino acids. Germline CDR1 and CDR2: SGHDN and FVKESK.

The rearrangement uses TRBV3-1 (or the pseudogene TRBV3-2) and TRBJ1-6; TRBD1 matches 9 bases. Germline CDR1 reads LGHDT; CDR2 reads YNNKEL (reference sequence). This CDR3 region has 14 residues. The V gene end was trimmed by 3 bases and the J gene end by 10 bases; junction bases not matched to a gene: 4. The CDR3 DNA sequence: TGTGCCAGCAGCCAGGACAGGGGTGGGTCACCCCTCCACTTT. Protein: CASSQDRGGSPLHF.

The J gene is TRBJ1-2, the V gene TRBV3-1 (or the pseudogene TRBV3-2); 8 bases are a match to TRBD1. Looked up from germline, CDR1 is LGHDT and CDR2 is YNNKEL (reference sequence). This CDR3 is 15 amino acids long. V lost 4 bases and J lost 2; bases outside the gene matches: 6. CDR3 coding DNA: TGTGCCAGCAGCCCAGCGACAGGGGTCAACTATGGCTACACCTTC. This codes for CASSPATGVNYGYTF.

This chain links TRBV7-3 with TRBJ2-2; D gene unclear. V gave up 3 bases and J gave up 0 bases, with 2 bases separating them. Germline V lookup: CDR1 SGHTA, CDR2 FQGTGA. CDR3 length: 13 residues. The chain's CDR3 is CASSFSNTGELFF. CDR3 nucleotides: TGTGCCAGCAGCTTCTCGAACACCGGGGAGCTGTTTTTT. The full variable domain, with the rest looked up from reference TRBV7-3 and TRBJ2-2, is GAGVSQTPSNKVTEKGKYVELRCDPISGHTALYWYRQSLGQGPEFLIYFQGTGAADDSGLPNDRFFAVRPEGSVSTLKIQRTERGDSAVYLCASSFSNTGELFFGEGSRLTVL.